This entry describes one TCR beta chain. Distinct nucleotide sequences in the sample also encode this CDR3. Adults between about 18 and 95 years of age took part from 24 US areas. Cohort assignment relied on participant-reported clinical history. Original analysis: Amplification of reference gene primers provided the estimated nucleated cell counts. Generated by immunoSEQ multiplex PCR, the TCRdb table keeps only in-frame clones and is missing some. Clone size and the V and J calls come from that table; the DNA yielded D and trimming. In the table there are 200,000 to 300,000 clones, around 87% of which are singletons. These data originate in a study of blood T cell repertoires in COVID-19. Study summary: T cells, B-cell-depleted T cells, or PBMCs supplied cDNA or gDNA.

This CDR3 spans 15 amino acids. The junction had 2 bases not matched to a gene; V was cut back by 0 bases and J by 1 base. The germline V gene encodes CDR1 KGHSH and CDR2 LQKENI. The TCR was taken from a woman between 40 and 55 years old with acute COVID-19. Sequenced sample: PBMCs or T cells enriched from blood (not recorded which). The chain links TRBV18 to TRBJ2-5, with TRBD1 matching over 7 bases. The CDR3 spells CASSPPTGVQETQYF. CDR3 DNA: TGTGCCAGCTCACCACCCACAGGGGTCCAAGAGACCCAGTACTTC.